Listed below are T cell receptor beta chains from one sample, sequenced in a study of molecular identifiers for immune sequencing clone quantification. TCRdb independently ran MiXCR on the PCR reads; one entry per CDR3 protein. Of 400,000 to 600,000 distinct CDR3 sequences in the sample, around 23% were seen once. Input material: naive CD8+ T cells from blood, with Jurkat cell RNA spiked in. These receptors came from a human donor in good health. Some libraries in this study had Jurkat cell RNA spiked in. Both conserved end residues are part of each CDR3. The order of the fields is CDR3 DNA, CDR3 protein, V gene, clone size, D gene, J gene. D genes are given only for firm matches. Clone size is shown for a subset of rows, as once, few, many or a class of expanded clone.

DNA: TGTGCCAGCGCCCCCGGGGGGCTAGCGGGAGTATACGAGCAGTACTTC
CDR3: CASAPGGLAGVYEQYF
V: TRBV7-6
size: -
D: TRBD2
J: TRBJ2-7

DNA: TGTGCCAGCAGTCCGGTCCTATTAAGCCGTTCTTCTTACACAGATACGCAGTATTTT
CDR3: CASSPVLLSRSSYTDTQYF
V: TRBV12-3/TRBV12-4
size: many
D: -
J: TRBJ2-3

DNA: TGTGCCTGGAGTTCCCGGCAAGCCCCCCAAGAGACCCAGTACTTC
CDR3: CAWSSRQAPQETQYF
V: TRBV30
size: -
D: -
J: TRBJ2-5

DNA: TGTGCCAGCAGCCAAGATAACGGGGCGTACAGGGAAGAGACCCAGTACTTC
CDR3: CASSQDNGAYREETQYF
V: TRBV3-1
size: many
D: -
J: TRBJ2-5

DNA: TGTGCCAGCAGCTCCTTGGGGCCCACCGGGGAGCTGTTTTTT
CDR3: CASSSLGPTGELFF
V: TRBV7-6
size: many
D: -
J: TRBJ2-2

DNA: TGTGCCAGCTCACCACCGGACAGGGCCGGGGTTTCCTACGAGCAGTACTTC
CDR3: CASSPPDRAGVSYEQYF
V: TRBV18
size: -
D: TRBD1
J: TRBJ2-7

DNA: TGCGCCAGCAGCCAAGCCGGACAGGGTAATTCACCCCTCCACTTT
CDR3: CASSQAGQGNSPLHF
V: TRBV4-1
size: -
D: TRBD1
J: TRBJ1-6

DNA: TGTGCCAGCAGCTTAGTCGGAGTAGCGGAGAACGAGCAGTACTTC
CDR3: CASSLVGVAENEQYF
V: TRBV7-2
size: many
D: -
J: TRBJ2-7

DNA: TGTGCCAGCAGTTACTCCGATCGAGACCCTACTGGCAATGAGCAGTTCTTC
CDR3: CASSYSDRDPTGNEQFF
V: TRBV6-6
size: few
D: -
J: TRBJ2-1

DNA: TGTGCCAGCAGTTACTCGGTGAGGGGGGTCGAGCAGTGCTTC
CDR3: CASSYSVRGVEQCF
V: TRBV6-5
size: -
D: -
J: TRBJ2-7

DNA: TGTGCCAGCAGCGGAGAGGGACAGGGGGCGGCCCACGAGCAGTACTTC
CDR3: CASSGEGQGAAHEQYF
V: TRBV12-3/TRBV12-4
size: -
D: TRBD1
J: TRBJ2-7

DNA: TGTGCCAGCAGTGCGCGACAGGGCCTCACAGATACGCAGTATTTT
CDR3: CASSARQGLTDTQYF
V: TRBV6-1
size: many
D: TRBD1
J: TRBJ2-3

DNA: TGTGCCAGCAGCCAGGGACAGGGCACTTACAATGAGCAGTTCTTC
CDR3: CASSQGQGTYNEQFF
V: TRBV3-1
size: few
D: TRBD1
J: TRBJ2-1

DNA: TGTGCCAGCAGTTTTGGGACGCTTTACTCTGGGGCCAACGTCCTGACTTTC
CDR3: CASSFGTLYSGANVLTF
V: TRBV27
size: -
D: -
J: TRBJ2-6

DNA: TGTGCCAGCCGGTCGGGAGATAGCTCCTACGAGCAGTACTTC
CDR3: CASRSGDSSYEQYF
V: TRBV2
size: few
D: -
J: TRBJ2-7

DNA: TGTGCCAGCAGTTTGATGGGACGTACAGGTCAGCCCCAGCATTTT
CDR3: CASSLMGRTGQPQHF
V: TRBV27
size: -
D: -
J: TRBJ1-5

DNA: TGTGCCAGCAGTCACGGTGGCTTCATGAACACTGAAGCTTTCTTT
CDR3: CASSHGGFMNTEAFF
V: TRBV27
size: few
D: -
J: TRBJ1-1

DNA: TGTGCCAGCAGACCGGGACCCCGCTCCTACGAGCAGTACTTC
CDR3: CASRPGPRSYEQYF
V: TRBV6-2/TRBV6-3
size: -
D: -
J: TRBJ2-7

DNA: TGTGCCAGCAGTTCAGGGACAGCTGAGACCCAGTACTTC
CDR3: CASSSGTAETQYF
V: TRBV11-3
size: -
D: TRBD1
J: TRBJ2-5

DNA: TGTGCCAGCTCACCACCGGGAGCGGGTTCGAGCTCCTACAATGAGCAGTTCTTC
CDR3: CASSPPGAGSSSYNEQFF
V: TRBV18
size: few
D: -
J: TRBJ2-1

DNA: TGCGCCAGCAGCCAAGAGCTTGGGGCGGACAACACCGGGGAGCTGTTTTTT
CDR3: CASSQELGADNTGELFF
V: TRBV4-3
size: -
D: -
J: TRBJ2-2

DNA: TGTGCCAACAGTTACGGGGGGAAATACGAACAGTACTTC
CDR3: CANSYGGKYEQYF
V: TRBV6-2/TRBV6-3
size: -
D: TRBD2
J: TRBJ2-7

DNA: TGCGCCAGCAGCGACGACGTGCAGGATCCCTTCTCTGGAAACACCATATATTTT
CDR3: CASSDDVQDPFSGNTIYF
V: TRBV4-3
size: many
D: -
J: TRBJ1-3

DNA: TGCGCCAGCAGCCAAGATTGGCAGTACGAGCAGTACTTC
CDR3: CASSQDWQYEQYF
V: TRBV4-3
size: -
D: -
J: TRBJ2-7

DNA: TGTGCCAGCAGTTACCGCGCTTCCTATGGCTACACCTTC
CDR3: CASSYRASYGYTF
V: TRBV6-5
size: few
D: -
J: TRBJ1-2

DNA: TGTGCCACCAGTGATGTCACAGATACGCAGTATTTT
CDR3: CATSDVTDTQYF
V: TRBV24-1
size: many
D: -
J: TRBJ2-3

DNA: TGTGCCAGTAGTGTGACGGAGGGCTCCTACGAGCAGTACTTC
CDR3: CASSVTEGSYEQYF
V: TRBV19
size: few
D: -
J: TRBJ2-7

DNA: TGTGCCAGCAGCCCCCTTTGGACAGGGGTTGAAGCTTTCTTT
CDR3: CASSPLWTGVEAFF
V: TRBV3-1
size: few
D: TRBD1
J: TRBJ1-1

DNA: TGCGCCAGCAGCCAAGATGGGGGAATCACTGAAGCTTTCTTT
CDR3: CASSQDGGITEAFF
V: TRBV4-1
size: few
D: -
J: TRBJ1-1

DNA: TGCAGTGCTGATGACAGGTCGCTGACGGGCACAGATACGCAGTATTTT
CDR3: CSADDRSLTGTDTQYF
V: TRBV20-1
size: many
D: -
J: TRBJ2-3

DNA: TGTGCCAGCGGCAGCATGAGGACGCAGTATTTT
CDR3: CASGSMRTQYF
V: TRBV12-3/TRBV12-4
size: many
D: -
J: TRBJ2-3

DNA: TGTGCCAGCAGTTTTGGGACTAGCGTTTTGGAGACCCAGTACTTC
CDR3: CASSFGTSVLETQYF
V: TRBV27
size: few
D: TRBD2
J: TRBJ2-5

DNA: TGCAGTGCTAAGGGATATGCTGGAAACACCATATATTTT
CDR3: CSAKGYAGNTIYF
V: TRBV20-1
size: -
D: -
J: TRBJ1-3

DNA: TGTGCCAGCTCACCGGTAATGGGGGAAGATGAGCAGTTCTTC
CDR3: CASSPVMGEDEQFF
V: TRBV18
size: few
D: -
J: TRBJ2-1

DNA: TGTGCCAGCAGTTACTCTACTAGCGTCGTCATCTACGAGCAGTACTTC
CDR3: CASSYSTSVVIYEQYF
V: TRBV6-2/TRBV6-3
size: few
D: TRBD2
J: TRBJ2-7

DNA: TGTGCCAGCAGCTCCCGGACCCCCTCGGGCGAGACCCAGTACTTC
CDR3: CASSSRTPSGETQYF
V: TRBV28
size: many
D: -
J: TRBJ2-5

DNA: TGTGCCAGCAGTCCAGACTCGGACGAGCAGTACTTC
CDR3: CASSPDSDEQYF
V: TRBV6-5
size: -
D: -
J: TRBJ2-7

DNA: TGTGCCAGCAGCTTATCTAGCGGGGGGGGGCAAGAGACCCAGTACTTC
CDR3: CASSLSSGGGQETQYF
V: TRBV7-9
size: few
D: TRBD2
J: TRBJ2-5

DNA: TGCAGCGTTGAAGATGGGCGACAGGGAACTAACGAGCAGTACTTC
CDR3: CSVEDGRQGTNEQYF
V: TRBV29-1
size: few
D: TRBD1
J: TRBJ2-7

DNA: TGTGCCTGGAGTGATCGTAGCAATCAGCCCCAGCATTTT
CDR3: CAWSDRSNQPQHF
V: TRBV30
size: many
D: -
J: TRBJ1-5

DNA: TGTGCCAGCAGTTACCTCGGACCGACAGATACGCAGTATTTT
CDR3: CASSYLGPTDTQYF
V: TRBV6-6
size: few
D: -
J: TRBJ2-3

DNA: TGTGCCAGCAGCGTAGGAGCGGCAGGGACAGATACGCAGTATTTT
CDR3: CASSVGAAGTDTQYF
V: TRBV9
size: few
D: -
J: TRBJ2-3

DNA: TGTGCCAGCAGTGTCCCCGCAGATGAATCTAGCACAGATACGCAGTATTTT
CDR3: CASSVPADESSTDTQYF
V: TRBV6-1
size: few
D: -
J: TRBJ2-3

DNA: TGCAGTGCTAGAAAGTACACAGTTACGCAGTATTTT
CDR3: CSARKYTVTQYF
V: TRBV20-1
size: -
D: -
J: TRBJ2-3

DNA: TGTGCCAGCAGCCAAGTTTATCCAGGGGAAGCTTTCTTT
CDR3: CASSQVYPGEAFF
V: TRBV14
size: many
D: -
J: TRBJ1-1

DNA: TGTGCCAGCAGCCGAGACCGGGACAGGGAACCGGACACCATATATTTT
CDR3: CASSRDRDREPDTIYF
V: TRBV4-2
size: -
D: TRBD1
J: TRBJ1-3